Listed below are T cell receptor beta chains from one sample, sequenced in a study of shared clonotypes between healthy human individuals. Some clones are missing from TCRdb's copy, which holds only in-frame ones; the method was immunoSEQ multiplex PCR. The table lists approximately 2.3 million clones, roughly 93% of them singletons. Sequenced sample: naive CD4+ T cells from PBMCs. The receptors come from a man aged 18 to 35 in good health. Some clones in this sample may be carry-over from other donors' samples. CDR3s include the opening cysteine and the closing phenylalanine or tryptophan. Each record gives: CDR3 protein, V gene, J gene.

CDR3aa: CASSETLPGTIGPTF
v_gene: TRBV2
j_gene: TRBJ1-2

CDR3aa: CASTGETGTSPSTQYF
v_gene: TRBV2
j_gene: TRBJ2-3

CDR3aa: CSANRGNEQFF
v_gene: TRBV29-1
j_gene: TRBJ2-1

CDR3aa: CASSLVGMKAETQYF
v_gene: TRBV7-2
j_gene: TRBJ2-5

CDR3aa: CASSLSSRVAFWEAFF
v_gene: TRBV27
j_gene: TRBJ1-1

CDR3aa: CASSQVRQGTGYTF
v_gene: TRBV4-1
j_gene: TRBJ1-2

CDR3aa: CASSRDIGHGYTF
v_gene: TRBV7-9
j_gene: TRBJ1-2

CDR3aa: CASGLVPPGPAYF
v_gene: TRBV12-5
j_gene: TRBJ2-7

CDR3aa: CASSMVAGSTDTQYF
v_gene: TRBV19
j_gene: TRBJ2-3

CDR3aa: CASSGLGIQRETQYF
v_gene: TRBV9
j_gene: TRBJ2-5

CDR3aa: CASSYIGGSIGTEAFF
v_gene: TRBV5-1
j_gene: TRBJ1-1

CDR3aa: CSVVDTGGLETQYF
v_gene: TRBV29-1
j_gene: TRBJ2-5

CDR3aa: CASNLKISTSDNEQFF
v_gene: TRBV5-4
j_gene: TRBJ2-1

CDR3aa: CASSLWGRMSTDTQYF
v_gene: TRBV5-8
j_gene: TRBJ2-3

CDR3aa: CASSLVSGSRTDTQYF
v_gene: TRBV5-1
j_gene: TRBJ2-3

CDR3aa: CASSSKGTEAFF
v_gene: TRBV18
j_gene: TRBJ1-1

CDR3aa: CASSLGRRWQEAFF
v_gene: TRBV5-6
j_gene: TRBJ1-1

CDR3aa: CASSPWGYGYTF
v_gene: TRBV27
j_gene: TRBJ1-2

CDR3aa: CASSSSQTGIQETQYF
v_gene: TRBV5-1
j_gene: TRBJ2-5

CDR3aa: CASSESLRRNLDTIYF
v_gene: TRBV6-1
j_gene: TRBJ1-3

CDR3aa: CASRRAGTYEQYF
v_gene: TRBV19
j_gene: TRBJ2-7

CDR3aa: CASSEHRESPLHF
v_gene: TRBV6-1
j_gene: TRBJ1-6

CDR3aa: CASIPGGSSGNTIYF
v_gene: TRBV28
j_gene: TRBJ1-3

CDR3aa: CASSSRPGGVYEQYF
v_gene: TRBV7-9
j_gene: TRBJ2-7

CDR3aa: CAISPGPNSPLHF
v_gene: TRBV10-3
j_gene: TRBJ1-6

CDR3aa: CASSRGQGALETQYF
v_gene: TRBV18
j_gene: TRBJ2-5

CDR3aa: CASSVSGISYEQYF
v_gene: TRBV5-1
j_gene: TRBJ2-7

CDR3aa: CASSPYDPNRHEQYF
v_gene: TRBV18
j_gene: TRBJ2-7

CDR3aa: CASSRTGTGVQETQYF
v_gene: TRBV5-1
j_gene: TRBJ2-5

CDR3aa: CASSRGYGANVLTF
v_gene: TRBV2
j_gene: TRBJ2-6

CDR3aa: CASSELTGAQPQHF
v_gene: TRBV2
j_gene: TRBJ1-5

CDR3aa: CASSTPLGQPQHF
v_gene: TRBV28
j_gene: TRBJ1-5

CDR3aa: CAWRSVAPVRDGYTF
v_gene: TRBV30
j_gene: TRBJ1-2

CDR3aa: CASSSGGRMNNEQFF
v_gene: TRBV18
j_gene: TRBJ2-1

CDR3aa: CASSIGPPAGPYGYTF
v_gene: TRBV19
j_gene: TRBJ1-2

CDR3aa: CASRPINTGELFF
v_gene: TRBV27
j_gene: TRBJ2-2

CDR3aa: CASSSVQGGEQYF
v_gene: TRBV18
j_gene: TRBJ2-7

CDR3aa: CASSHGGGNQPQHF
v_gene: TRBV4-1
j_gene: TRBJ1-5

CDR3aa: CASTGSGELFF
v_gene: TRBV7-6
j_gene: TRBJ2-2

CDR3aa: CASSSGTTWGKLFF
v_gene: TRBV28
j_gene: TRBJ1-4

CDR3aa: CASSSHPGQGASGANVLTF
v_gene: TRBV28
j_gene: TRBJ2-6

CDR3aa: CATSSFPRGEGRQPQHF
v_gene: TRBV15
j_gene: TRBJ1-5

CDR3aa: CASSFGSSGASYEQYF
v_gene: TRBV5-1
j_gene: TRBJ2-7

CDR3aa: CASSLTGDYGYTF
v_gene: TRBV7-9
j_gene: TRBJ1-2

CDR3aa: CASSVAYTSSSYNEQFF
v_gene: TRBV9
j_gene: TRBJ2-1

CDR3aa: CASSFGTSVPYEQYF
v_gene: TRBV11-2
j_gene: TRBJ2-7

CDR3aa: CASSLILGVTQYF
v_gene: TRBV7-9
j_gene: TRBJ2-3

CDR3aa: CATSSLGSGYEQYF
v_gene: TRBV7-9
j_gene: TRBJ2-7

CDR3aa: CATSRDGAYEQYF
v_gene: TRBV15
j_gene: TRBJ2-7

CDR3aa: CASRTSKTGLASYEQYF
v_gene: TRBV28
j_gene: TRBJ2-7

CDR3aa: CASKRTENQPQHF
v_gene: TRBV2
j_gene: TRBJ1-5

CDR3aa: CASSARTSGAGGELFF
v_gene: TRBV25-1
j_gene: TRBJ2-2

CDR3aa: CASSYGPGDEQYF
v_gene: TRBV6-5
j_gene: TRBJ2-7

CDR3aa: CASSQLWAGVVETQYF
v_gene: TRBV4-1
j_gene: TRBJ2-5

CDR3aa: CASSQQGNYGYTF
v_gene: TRBV6-6
j_gene: TRBJ1-2